These 24 T cell receptor beta chains were sequenced from one sample in a study of blood T cell repertoires in COVID-19. The assay was immunoSEQ multiplex PCR, and TCRdb's table has in-frame clones only and misses some. The repertoire holds about 170,000 clones, with 80% to 90% as singletons. Sequencing input: peripheral blood. The source of these receptors is a woman aged 80 or older with acute or convalescent COVID-19.

The V gene is TRBV24-1, the J gene TRBJ2-7; 9 nucleotides align to TRBD2. The length of the CDR3 is 15 residues. The J segment lost 6 bases and the V segment lost 8 bases, leaving 13 bases of the junction unmatched. CDR1 KGHDR and CDR2 SFDVKD come from the germline V gene. The CDR3 region has the DNA TGTGCCACCATGTCGGGGCTAGCGGGGAGCTCCGAGCAGTACTTC. Protein: CATMSGLAGSSEQYF.

The chain links TRBV5-4 to TRBJ1-2, with 8 bases matching TRBD1. The germline V gene has CDR1 SGHNT and CDR2 YYREEE (reference sequence). V trimming: 4 bases; J trimming: 3 bases; junction bases outside the gene matches: 8. The CDR3 has 15 residues. DNA of the CDR3: TGTGCCAGCAGCCTGGACAGGGAAAGGGACTATGGCTACACCTTC. Residues: CASSLDRERDYGYTF.

The chain recombines TRBV27 with TRBJ1-2, with D possibly matching TRBD1 (5 bases). Trimming cost V 2 bases and J 6 bases, with 13 bases left between them. The V gene's germline CDR1 is MNHEY and CDR2 SMNVEV (reference sequence). The CDR3 has 14 amino acids. The CDR3 protein is CASSLGAGLDGYTF. In DNA, the CDR3 is TGTGCCAGCAGTTTAGGTGCAGGGCTGGATGGCTACACCTTC.

V is TRBV7-2 and J is TRBJ2-1; maybe TRBD2 (6 bases). CDR3 length: 18 amino acids. V was shortened by 1 base and J by 0 bases, with 16 bases between the two germline ends. Germline lookup yields CDR1 SGHTA and CDR2 FQGNSA. The CDR3 loop reads CASSLVGGLPSSYNEQFF. The CDR3, as DNA: TGTGCCAGCAGCTTAGTGGGTGGACTACCGAGCTCCTACAATGAGCAGTTCTTC.

This chain links TRBV5-1 with TRBJ1-2; 9 nucleotides line up with TRBD1. V trimming: 4 bases; J trimming: 4 bases; junction bases outside the gene matches: 11. Germline V gene data show CDR1 as SGHRS and CDR2 as YFSETQ. This CDR3 is 16 amino acids long. The CDR3 spells CASSTTGTGFGYGYTF. The CDR3 DNA reads as TGCGCCAGCAGCACGACCGGGACAGGGTTCGGCTATGGCTACACCTTC.

The CDR3: CASSQDGEGGSRYEQFF. The CDR3 coding sequence is TGCGCCAGCAGCCAAGATGGGGAAGGCGGGAGTAGATATGAGCAGTTCTTC. V and J are TRBV4-1 and TRBJ2-1; 7 bases line up with TRBD2. Trimming cost V 0 bases and J 8 bases; bases outside gene matches: 13. The CDR3 contains 17 residues. Germline CDR1 MGHRA, CDR2 YSYEKL.

The chain recombines TRBV18 with TRBJ1-1; a weak D match, TRBD1 (6 bases). Trimming removed 1 base from V and 0 bases from J, with 21 bases in between. The germline V gene has CDR1 KGHSH and CDR2 LQKENI. CDR3 length equals 19 residues. The CDR3 DNA reads TGTGCCAGCTCACCACGGACACCACAGGGCGTGGGGGTGAACACTGAAGCTTTCTTT. Translating it yields CASSPRTPQGVGVNTEAFF.

V gene TRBV5-1 combines with J gene TRBJ2-3; 12 positions match TRBD2. Germline V gene sequence: CDR1 SGHRS, CDR2 YFSETQ. This CDR3 is built from 16 residues. V lost 2 bases and J lost 3; bases outside the gene matches: 4. The CDR3 region is CASSFAGLAGTDTQYF. CDR3 DNA sequence: TGCGCCAGCAGCTTTGCCGGACTAGCGGGAACAGATACGCAGTATTTT. Full variable domain (missing parts from reference TRBV5-1 and TRBJ2-3): KAGVTQTPRYLIKTRGQQVTLSCSPISGHRSVSWYQQTPGQGLQFLFEYFSETQRNKGNFPGRFSGRQFSNSRSEMNVSTLELGDSALYLCASSFAGLAGTDTQYFGPGTRLTVL.

The chain has TRBV4-3 and TRBJ2-1, with unresolved D. CDR3 length: 13 amino acids. CDR1 and CDR2 from the germline V gene are LGHNA and YSLEER. Trimming removed 0 bases from V and 8 bases from J, with 8 bases in between. Here the CDR3 reads CASSQDPVYEQFF. For the CDR3, the DNA is TGCGCCAGCAGCCAAGATCCAGTTTATGAGCAGTTCTTC.

The chain uses TRBV21-1 and TRBJ1-1. TRBV21-1 is designated a pseudogene. This CDR3 has 16 amino acids. The DNA for the CDR3 is TGTGCCAGCAGCGACAAGGAACGGGCGGGGGACACTGAAGCTTTCTTT. Its translation: CASSDKERAGDTEAFF.

The rearrangement uses TRBV6-2 or TRBV6-3 and TRBJ2-3; 12 positions match TRBD2. The CDR3 runs 15 residues. Germline-derived CDR1 and CDR2 are MNHEY and SVGEGT. V gave up 5 bases and J gave up 4 bases; unmatched junction bases: 4. The CDR3 is CASSIRLAGADTQYF. The DNA of the CDR3 is TGTGCCAGCAGTATCCGACTAGCGGGGGCAGATACGCAGTATTTT.

The chain employs TRBV19 and TRBJ1-4, with TRBD1 matching 9 bases. CDR1 is LNHDA and CDR2 is SQIVND in the germline V gene (reference sequence). The CDR3 extends over 17 amino acids. With 7 bases clipped from V and 0 bases from J, the junction kept 9 bases outside the gene matches. In nucleotides, the CDR3 is TGTGCCAGTATCGCGACAGGGGGTCTTGCAACTAATGAAAAACTGTTTTTT. Amino acid sequence: CASIATGGLATNEKLFF.

Only a few counts were recorded for this clone. CDR3 region: CASSQAGTGIHEQYF. CDR3 sequence (DNA): TGCGCCAGCAGCCAAGCCGGGACAGGGATCCACGAGCAGTACTTC. V is TRBV4-1 and J is TRBJ2-7; 9 bases fit TRBD1. V gave up 1 base and J gave up 5 bases; unmatched junction bases: 6. This CDR3 contains 15 residues. Germline CDR1 and CDR2: MGHRA and YSYEKL.

This chain links TRBV6-5 with TRBJ2-7; 8 nucleotides line up with TRBD1. Unmatched junction bases numbered 13, after V lost 6 bases and J lost 6 bases. The CDR3 consists of 15 residues. The germline CDR1 and CDR2 sequences are MNHEY and SVGAGI. CDR3 in amino acids: CASRDRTGTWPEQYF. In DNA form, the CDR3 reads TGTGCCAGCAGGGATCGGACAGGGACTTGGCCCGAGCAGTACTTC.

V and J are TRBV5-1 and TRBJ2-1; unclear D gene. CDR1 is SGHRS, CDR2 YFSETQ, per germline. The CDR3 loop spans 12 amino acids. Trimming pared 2 bases from V and 4 bases from J, leaving 4 bases between. The CDR3 region is CASSLYYNEQFF. CDR3 DNA: TGCGCCAGCAGCTTATATTACAATGAGCAGTTCTTC. The variable domain in full, completed from reference TRBV5-1 and TRBJ2-1, reads KAGVTQTPRYLIKTRGQQVTLSCSPISGHRSVSWYQQTPGQGLQFLFEYFSETQRNKGNFPGRFSGRQFSNSRSEMNVSTLELGDSALYLCASSLYYNEQFFGPGTRLTVL.

This chain links TRBV5-1 with TRBJ2-5, with TRBD1 identical over 8 bases. The CDR3 is made up of 15 amino acids. Trimming removed 2 bases from V and 1 base from J; junction bases left unmatched: 4. The V gene's germline CDR1 is SGHRS and CDR2 YFSETQ. For the CDR3, the DNA is TGCGCCAGCAGCTTTACGGACAGGGCCCAAGAGACCCAGTACTTC. This encodes CASSFTDRAQETQYF.

This clone came up once. The chain uses TRBV10-3 and TRBJ2-3; TRBD2 is a possible D gene (7 bases). CDR1 and CDR2 (germline): ENHRY, SYGVKD. The CDR3 loop spans 16 amino acids. Trimming removed 0 bases at V and 3 bases at J, with 13 bases between. The CDR3 here is CAISESGQRDTDTQYF. CDR3 DNA sequence: TGTGCCATCAGTGAGTCTGGACAGCGGGATACAGATACGCAGTATTTT.

This chain uses TRBV19 with TRBJ2-1; TRBD1 might be the D (5 bases). The germline CDR1 and CDR2 sequences are LNHDA and SQIVND (reference sequence). The length of the CDR3 is 12 residues. The ends were cut back, 9 bases at V and 8 bases at J, with 14 bases in the middle. The CDR3, as DNA: TGTGCCAGCAATTCGCGCAGGGATGAGCAGTTCTTC. It encodes CASNSRRDEQFF.

This sequence joins TRBV2 and TRBJ2-3; 9 nucleotides line up with TRBD1. The trim removed 5 bases at V and 6 bases at J, leaving 12 bases unmatched. The CDR3 extends over 16 amino acids. The germline V gene has CDR1 SNHLY and CDR2 FYNNEI. CDR3 in amino acids: CASSTTGGAVSDTQYF. CDR3 in DNA: TGTGCCAGCAGTACTACAGGGGGCGCAGTCTCGGATACGCAGTATTTT. Filled out from reference TRBV2 and TRBJ2-3, the complete variable domain reads EPEVTQTPSHQVTQMGQEVILRCVPISNHLYFYWYRQILGQKVEFLVSFYNNEISEKSEIFDDQFSVERPDGSNFTLKIRSTKLEDSAMYFCASSTTGGAVSDTQYFGPGTRLTVL.

The CDR3 sequence is CASSFVGTGQETQYF. The DNA of the CDR3 is TGTGCCAGCAGCTTCGTAGGGACAGGGCAAGAGACCCAGTACTTC. The chain carries TRBV5-5 and TRBJ2-5, with TRBD1 identical over 9 bases. The length of the CDR3 is 15 residues. Looked up from germline, CDR1 is SGHKS and CDR2 is YYEKEE (reference sequence). Germline trimming cut 2 bases from V and 2 bases from J; bases unmatched to any gene: 4.

The V call is TRBV7-6, the J call TRBJ1-4, with TRBD1 as a possible D gene (6 bases). CDR3 length: 15 residues. Looked up from germline, CDR1 is SGHVS and CDR2 is FNYEAQ. V lost 4 bases to trimming and J lost 7 bases, with 16 bases between them. The CDR3 DNA reads TGTGCCAGCAGCTCCCTACAGGGCGGAGGTGAAAAACTGTTTTTT. Amino acid sequence: CASSSLQGGGEKLFF. Drawing the rest from reference TRBV7-6 and TRBJ1-4, the complete variable domain is GAGVSQSPRYKVTKRGQDVALRCDPISGHVSLYWYRQALGQGPEFLTYFNYEAQQDKSGLPNDRFSAERPEGSISTLTIQRTEQRDSAMYRCASSSLQGGGEKLFFGSGTQLSVL.

The chain combines TRBV9 with TRBJ2-1; 11 bases match TRBD1. This CDR3 has 17 residues. J lost 8 bases, V lost 3 bases, and 13 bases had no gene match. Germline assignment: CDR1 SGDLS and CDR2 YYNGEE. The CDR3 sequence is CASSGSQRTGGIDEQFF. CDR3 in DNA: TGTGCCAGCAGCGGATCACAAAGGACAGGGGGCATCGATGAGCAGTTCTTC.

The chain links TRBV3-1 (or the pseudogene TRBV3-2) to TRBJ1-6; 9 positions match TRBD1. This CDR3 spans 16 amino acids. V was clipped by 4 bases and J by 9 bases; unmatched bases: 10. Germline-derived CDR1 and CDR2 are LGHDT and YNNKEL (reference sequence). CDR3 region: CASSPPTGQGTSPLHF. CDR3 coding DNA: TGTGCCAGCAGCCCTCCTACGGGACAGGGTACTTCACCCCTCCACTTT.

The rearrangement links TRBV5-1 to TRBJ2-3, with D unresolved. Germline V gene lookup returns CDR1 SGHRS and CDR2 YFSETQ. The CDR3 is made up of 14 amino acids. V lost 0 bases and J lost 4, with 9 bases in between. This CDR3 is CASSLAQVSDTQYF. The CDR3 DNA reads as TGCGCCAGCAGCTTGGCCCAGGTGTCAGATACGCAGTATTTT.